The following is a T cell receptor (beta chain) sequence with its context. Its specificity is unknown. The CDR3 is made up of 18 amino acids. V trimming: 5 bases; J trimming: 0 bases; junction bases outside the gene matches: 12. Germline V gives CDR1 SEHNR, CDR2 FQNEAQ (reference sequence). The primer mix had 60 Vbeta and 13 Jbeta primers. The table came from immunoSEQ multiplex PCR; TCRdb's copy has only in-frame clones and leaves some out. The data hold 130,000 to 150,000 clones, with 80% observed a single time. These data come from a study of cytomegalovirus exposure and HLA in healthy donors. Study-wide background: Earlier, some 200 million T cells were analyzed, and over 95 million unique TCR beta sequences were found among them.

Study-level findings and limits: The authors later found most CMV-associated TCR beta chains appeared HLA-restricted.

The sample was PBMCs. The TCR comes from a man in his forties or fifties in good health and CMV-seropositive. J is TRBJ1-3 and V is TRBV7-9; 8 bases are shared with TRBD1. Here the CDR3 reads CASSQRAGQGVSGNTIYF. The CDR3 DNA sequence: TGTGCCAGCAGCCAAAGAGCTGGACAGGGCGTCTCTGGAAACACCATATATTTT.